This entry lists 27 T cell receptor beta chains sequenced from one sample in a study of blood T cell repertoires in COVID-19. Sequenced by immunoSEQ multiplex PCR; TCRdb stores in-frame clones only, minus some. The table lists more than 110,000 clones, around 80% of them singletons, with 5% to 7% in the top ten. Sequenced: PBMCs or T cells enriched from blood (not recorded which). Receptor source: a woman aged 45-59 years who had recovered from COVID-19.

The chain uses TRBV3-1 (or the pseudogene TRBV3-2) and TRBJ2-5, with D possibly matching TRBD1 (7 bases). The germline gives CDR1 LGHDT, CDR2 YNNKEL (reference sequence). Trimming shortened V by 3 bases and J by 5 bases, and 16 bases separated the two germline ends. The CDR3 consists of 15 residues. CDR3 region: CASSQGTRGVETQYF. DNA of the CDR3: TGTGCCAGCAGCCAGGGAACCAGGGGGGTCGAGACCCAGTACTTC.

The chain recombines TRBV19 with TRBJ2-3; D possibly corresponds to TRBD1 (6 bases). The ends were cut back, 3 bases at V and 6 bases at J, with 13 bases in the middle. The length of the CDR3 is 14 residues. Per germline, CDR1 LNHDA and CDR2 SQIVND (reference sequence). CDR3 coding DNA: TGTGCCAGTAGTATTGTGCAGGGGCCCGATACGCAGTATTTT. It translates to CASSIVQGPDTQYF.

In its sample, this clone was seen once. The chain is built from TRBV5-1 and TRBJ1-4; weak D call: TRBD1 (5 bases). The V end was cut by 2 bases, the J end by 6 bases, with 11 bases between. CDR3 length: 14 residues. The V gene's germline CDR1 is SGHRS and CDR2 YFSETQ. CDR3 sequence (DNA): TGCGCCAGCAGCTTCGGGGGTTTTGATGAAAAACTGTTTTTT. Protein sequence: CASSFGGFDEKLFF.

The genes are TRBV5-1 and TRBJ1-2; TRBD1 is a possible D gene (6 bases). V was trimmed by 0 bases and J by 8 bases, leaving 11 bases between them. Looked up from germline, CDR1 is SGHRS and CDR2 is YFSETQ. The CDR3 length is 13 residues. The CDR3 DNA reads as TGCGCCAGCAGCTTGGCCGCAGGGGACGGCTACACCTTC. This gives the protein CASSLAAGDGYTF.

The chain uses TRBV18 and TRBJ1-2, with 8 bases matching TRBD1. Trimming took 9 bases from V and 8 from J; bases not matched to a gene: 5. The CDR3 is 11 residues long. Per germline, CDR1 KGHSH and CDR2 LQKENI. The CDR3 region has the DNA TGTGCCAGTTCGACAGGGGTCGGCTACACCTTC. As protein: CASSTGVGYTF. The full variable domain, completed using reference TRBV18 and TRBJ1-2, is NAGVMQNPRHLVRRRGQEARLRCSPMKGHSHVYWYRQLPEEGLKFMVYLQKENIIDESGMPKERFSAEFPKEGPSILRIQQVVRGDSAAYFCASSTGVGYTFGSGTRLTVV.

The J gene is TRBJ1-1, the V gene TRBV11-2; 7 nucleotides match TRBD1. From germline, CDR1 is SGHAT and CDR2 FQNNGV. CDR3 size: 13 residues. Trimming took 6 bases from V and 4 from J; bases not matched to a gene: 5. The CDR3 reads CASRLTGSTEAFF. CDR3 bases: TGTGCCAGCAGGTTGACAGGGTCCACTGAAGCTTTCTTT.

The chain links TRBV30 to TRBJ2-1; D is perhaps TRBD2 (6 bases). This CDR3 is 14 amino acids long. Trimming took off 3 bases at V and 8 bases at J, with 17 bases between the two ends. CDR1 and CDR2 from the germline V gene are GTSNPN and SVGIG (reference sequence). CDR3 DNA sequence: TGTGCCTGGAGGCTAGTGGGGGGAAGAGATGAGCAGTTCTTC. Translated: CAWRLVGGRDEQFF.

The chain recombines TRBV7-7 with TRBJ2-5, with D tentatively TRBD2 (7 bases). Germline V CDR1 and CDR2: SSHAT, FNYEAQ (reference sequence). V was shortened by 5 bases and J by 1 base, with 11 bases between the two germline ends. This CDR3 region has 14 residues. CDR3 in amino acids: CASSLGGGQETQYF. The CDR3 DNA reads as TGTGCCAGCAGCCTAGGGGGGGGCCAAGAGACCCAGTACTTC.

The chain employs TRBV19 and TRBJ1-2; the D gene is possibly TRBD1 (6 bases). CDR1 is LNHDA, CDR2 SQIVND, per germline (reference sequence). CDR3 length: 16 residues. Trimming cost V 3 bases and J 1 base, with 15 bases left between them. The CDR3 region is CASSIRPGTRNYGYTF. For the CDR3, the DNA is TGTGCCAGTAGTATCCGCCCCGGGACACGTAACTATGGCTACACCTTC.

The chain employs TRBV5-7 and TRBJ2-7; 8 positions match TRBD2. TRBV5-7 is an ORF, and what it does is uncertain. J gave up 0 bases and V 0 bases, and 8 bases lay outside the gene matches. The CDR3 extends over 17 amino acids. DNA of the CDR3: TGTGCCAGCAGCTTGGATCGAAGCGGGAGAAGCTCCTACGAGCAGTACTTC. This codes for CASSLDRSGRSSYEQYF.

The chain's CDR3 is CASSQYRGDTEAFF. The CDR3 region has the DNA TGTGCCAGCAGTCAATACAGGGGGGACACTGAAGCTTTCTTT. The rearrangement joins TRBV3-1 (or the pseudogene TRBV3-2) to TRBJ1-1; 8 bases are a match to TRBD1. After removal of 6 bases from V and 3 bases from J, the junction contained 6 bases not matched to a gene. The V gene's germline CDR1 is LGHDT and CDR2 YNNKEL (reference sequence). The CDR3 is 14 amino acids.

The chain's CDR3 is CASSILLGARQPQHF. CDR3 DNA: TGTGCCAGTAGTATCCTTTTAGGGGCACGGCAGCCCCAGCATTTT. The chain uses TRBV19 and TRBJ1-5; possibly TRBD1 for D (5 bases). Per germline, CDR1 LNHDA and CDR2 SQIVND (reference sequence). The CDR3 length is 15 residues. V was pared by 3 bases and J by 7 bases, with 16 bases between.

The chain employs TRBV5-6 and TRBJ2-5; 12 bases are shared with TRBD2. The CDR3 spans 15 residues. The germline CDR1 and CDR2 sequences are SGHDT and YYEEEE. Losses at the gene ends were 7 bases for V and 5 bases for J; bases not matched to a gene: 9. CDR3 region: CASQRLAGVDETQYF. The CDR3 DNA follows: TGTGCCAGCCAAAGACTAGCGGGGGTGGATGAGACCCAGTACTTC. The full variable domain, in which reference TRBV5-6 and TRBJ2-5 provide the parts outside the CDR3, is DAGVTQSPTHLIKTRGQQVTLRCSPKSGHDTVSWYQQALGQGPQFIFQYYEEEERQRGNFPDRFSGHQFPNYSSELNVNALLLGDSALYLCASQRLAGVDETQYFGPGTRLLVL.

This clone was counted a few times. V usage is TRBV11-3 and J usage is TRBJ1-3; D possibly corresponds to TRBD1 (5 bases). Trimming cost V 1 base and J 0 bases, with 13 bases left between them. Germline loops: CDR1 SGHNT, CDR2 YENEEA. This CDR3 has 17 residues. In DNA form, the CDR3 reads TGTGCCAGCAGCTTAGGAAGGGGCTCTAGCTCTGGAAACACCATATATTTT. As protein: CASSLGRGSSSGNTIYF.

The table lists this clone with a few counts. V and J are TRBV7-2 and TRBJ2-1; the match to TRBD2 covers 13 bases. V trimming: 3 bases; J trimming: 5 bases; junction bases outside the gene matches: 1. This CDR3 comprises 15 residues. Germline CDR1 SGHTA, CDR2 FQGNSA. CDR3 nucleotide sequence: TGTGCCAGCAGCTTGGGACTAGCGGGGAACAATGAGCAGTTCTTC. Residues: CASSLGLAGNNEQFF.

The rearrangement links TRBV12-3 or TRBV12-4 to TRBJ2-2; a possible D gene is TRBD2 (5 bases). This CDR3 region has 13 residues. Trimming removed 3 bases at V and 7 bases at J, with 9 bases between. CDR3 region: CASSFGGFGELFF. The CDR3 region has the DNA TGTGCCAGCAGTTTTGGAGGTTTCGGGGAGCTGTTTTTT.

V gene TRBV7-2 combines with J gene TRBJ2-5; TRBD2 agrees at 8 bases. V dropped 1 base and J dropped 0; count of bases not matched to a gene: 10. The CDR3 is 18 amino acids. CDR1 is SGHTA and CDR2 is FQGNSA in the germline V gene. CDR3 protein: CASSLGQISGAHQETQYF. CDR3 DNA sequence: TGTGCCAGCAGCTTAGGCCAAATTAGCGGGGCCCACCAAGAGACCCAGTACTTC.

The chain couples TRBV7-8 to TRBJ2-7; 9 nucleotides match TRBD2. This CDR3 spans 15 amino acids. The V gene end was trimmed by 6 bases and the J gene end by 0 bases; junction bases not matched to a gene: 6. Germline V CDR1 and CDR2: SGHVS, FQNEAQ. The CDR3 sequence: CASSSSGGTSYEQYF. The CDR3 nucleotides read TGTGCCAGCAGTTCGAGCGGGGGGACCTCCTACGAGCAGTACTTC. Full variable domain (remainder filled in from reference TRBV7-8 and TRBJ2-7): GAGVSQSPRYKVAKRGQDVALRCDPISGHVSLFWYQQALGQGPEFLTYFQNEAQLDKSGLPSDRFFAERPEGSVSTLKIQRTQQEDSAVYLCASSSSGGTSYEQYFGPGTRLTVT.

This clone was found a few times. The V and J genes are TRBV2 and TRBJ1-5; D remains ambiguous. CDR3 size: 13 residues. V lost 6 bases, J lost 6 bases, and 12 bases lay in between. Germline CDR1 is SNHLY and CDR2 is FYNNEI. The CDR3 region is CASSKEGVQPQHF. In DNA form, the CDR3 reads TGTGCCAGCAGCAAGGAGGGCGTTCAGCCCCAGCATTTT.

V is TRBV7-9 and J is TRBJ2-3; a possible D gene is TRBD1 (5 bases). V was pared by 5 bases and J by 2 bases, with 14 bases between. The CDR3 totals 15 residues. From germline, CDR1 is SEHNR and CDR2 FQNEAQ (reference sequence). The CDR3 DNA is TGTGCCAGCAGCCCCCAGGGCAGCAACACAGATACGCAGTATTTT. This codes for CASSPQGSNTDTQYF.

The V and J genes are TRBV10-3 and TRBJ1-5; 8 nucleotides match TRBD1. Looked up from germline, CDR1 is ENHRY and CDR2 is SYGVKD. The ends lost 3 bases at V and 3 bases at J; junction bases unmatched: 7. The CDR3 sequence is 16 residues long. CDR3 protein: CAISDPTGASNQPQHF. In DNA form, the CDR3 reads TGTGCCATCAGTGACCCGACAGGGGCCTCCAATCAGCCCCAGCATTTT.

V is TRBV7-2 and J is TRBJ1-1, with unresolved D. Germline CDR1 reads SGHTA; CDR2 reads FQGNSA. V lost 1 base and J 8 bases, leaving 14 bases between the germline ends. This CDR3 has 14 residues. Here the CDR3 reads CASSLDTSTTEAFF. DNA of the CDR3: TGTGCCAGCAGCTTAGACACGTCGACTACAGAAGCTTTCTTT.

The rearrangement joins TRBV3-1 (or the pseudogene TRBV3-2) to TRBJ1-1; D is perhaps TRBD1 (6 bases). Trimming took off 4 bases at V and 1 base at J, with 7 bases between the two ends. The CDR3 runs 13 residues. CDR1 LGHDT and CDR2 YNNKEL come from the germline V gene (reference sequence). For the CDR3, the DNA is TGTGCCAGCAGCCTACAGGGGAACACTGAAGCTTTCTTT. This translates into CASSLQGNTEAFF.

This sequence joins TRBV7-2 and TRBJ1-2; TRBD1 might be the D (5 bases). CDR1 and CDR2 (germline): SGHTA, FQGNSA. V lost 0 bases to trimming and J lost 0 bases, with 8 bases between them. The CDR3 extends over 15 amino acids. The CDR3 DNA reads TGTGCCAGCAGCTTAGCGCCAGGGACTAACTATGGCTACACCTTC. This translates into CASSLAPGTNYGYTF.

J is TRBJ1-1 and V is TRBV7-3; the match to TRBD1 covers 7 bases. CDR1 is SGHTA, CDR2 FQGTGA, per germline. CDR3 length equals 15 residues. J gave up 5 bases and V 2 bases, and 8 bases lay outside the gene matches. The DNA of the CDR3 is TGTGCCAGCAGCTTATCTCCAGGGGGATTTACTGAAGCTTTCTTT. Its translation is CASSLSPGGFTEAFF.

The gene calls are TRBV19 and TRBJ1-2, with D perhaps matching TRBD1 (5 bases). The CDR3 runs to 15 residues. Germline CDR1 and CDR2: LNHDA and SQIVND (reference sequence). Trimming removed 7 bases at V and 1 base at J, with 16 bases between. The CDR3 DNA sequence: TGTGCCAGTACCCAATCCGGGGGTCTTAACTATGGCTACACCTTC. This sequence encodes CASTQSGGLNYGYTF.

This clone showed up just once. The chain recombines TRBV11-2 with TRBJ2-1; 7 positions agree with TRBD2. The V gene end was trimmed by 4 bases and the J gene end by 7 bases; junction bases not matched to a gene: 7. Germline CDR1 SGHAT, CDR2 FQNNGV. The CDR3 loop spans 14 amino acids. The CDR3 reads CASSWGGTGNEQFF. In DNA form, the CDR3 reads TGTGCCAGCAGCTGGGGGGGGACGGGGAATGAGCAGTTCTTC.